This T cell receptor (beta chain) originates from a study of blood T cell repertoires in COVID-19. CDR3 length: 15 amino acids. V was shortened by 2 bases and J by 4 bases, with 15 bases between the two germline ends. Germline loops: CDR1 SGDLS, CDR2 YYNGEE. Seattle-derived patients entered the study during active infection and were followed longitudinally. Per the study methods: Estimation of nucleated cell counts relied on the amplification of reference gene primers. TCRdb's table, derived via immunoSEQ multiplex PCR, lists solely in-frame clones and lacks some. V, J and clone size are those of that table, while D and trimming were read from the DNA. The sample has some 250,000 clones, 81% seen once.

This chain connects TRBV9 to TRBJ1-2; D gene uncertain. The sample was peripheral blood. This TCR was sampled from an elderly woman with COVID-19, enrolled during active disease. The CDR3 reads CASSVSGSLAYGYTF. CDR3 sequence (DNA): TGTGCCAGCAGCGTCTCCGGGAGTCTCGCCTATGGCTACACCTTC.